This T cell receptor (beta chain) was documented in a study of blood T cell repertoires in COVID-19. Turning to the study itself: Material from acute and convalescent COVID-19 was sourced from the United States, Italy and Spain. In each case, the material was cDNA or gDNA derived from T cells, B-cell-depleted T cells, or PBMCs.

In the original analysis: How many nucleated cells were present was estimated from reference gene primer amplification. Only in-frame clones appear in the TCRdb table, and some are missing; sequencing was by immunoSEQ multiplex PCR. The V and J calls and clone size come from that table; D and trimming were worked out from the DNA. This sample carries some 120,000 clones, around nine tenths of them seen once, and the ten largest clones take 3% to 4%. The CDR3 spans 16 residues. V was clipped by 3 bases and J by 0 bases, with 13 bases between them. The germline CDR1 and CDR2 sequences are SGDLS and YYNGEE.

The TCR was taken from a man aged 50 or older with active COVID-19. V usage is TRBV9 and J usage is TRBJ2-1; weak D call: TRBD1 (6 bases). The sample comprised peripheral blood. CDR3 loop: CASSASGTNSYNEQFF. Written as DNA, the CDR3 is TGTGCCAGCAGCGCCTCCGGGACAAACTCCTACAATGAGCAGTTCTTC.